This is a list of T cell receptor beta chains from one sample in a study of cytomegalovirus exposure and HLA in healthy donors. Profiling relied on immunoSEQ multiplex PCR, and the TCRdb table lists in-frame clones only, not all of them. The repertoire holds a few hundred thousand clones, with over 70% as singletons. Sequenced input: PBMCs. The receptors originated from a woman aged 55-70 years in good health and CMV-seropositive. Each CDR3 is given with its conserved first and last residue. A D gene is named only where the DNA matches it firmly. A row's size may be missing; if present it is once, few, many or a size class.

v_gene	abundance	j_gene	d_gene	CDR3aa	CDR3nt
TRBV5-3	NA	TRBJ1-6	NA	CARSLGTGAGTGSPLHF	TGTGCCAGAAGCTTGGGAACAGGAGCGGGCACGGGTTCACCCCTCCACTTT
TRBV20-1	NA	TRBJ1-1	NA	CSARIGRGAFF	TGCAGTGCTAGAATCGGCAGGGGAGCTTTCTTT
TRBV9	NA	TRBJ1-2	NA	CASSAGGGLGYGYTF	TGTGCCAGCAGCGCGGGAGGGGGGCTGGGCTATGGCTACACCTTC
TRBV5-1	NA	TRBJ2-4	TRBD2	CASSLGRGEGAKNIQYF	TGCGCCAGCAGCTTGGGTCGTGGGGAGGGAGCCAAAAACATTCAGTACTTC
TRBV19	once	TRBJ1-5	NA	CASSMLSIRSNQPQHF	TGTGCCAGTAGTATGCTGAGCATCAGGAGCAATCAGCCCCAGCATTTT
TRBV5-6	NA	TRBJ1-2	TRBD1	CASRDAGTGVNYGYTF	TGTGCCAGCAGAGATGCTGGGACAGGAGTTAACTATGGCTACACCTTC
TRBV28	NA	TRBJ2-3	TRBD1	CASSLLGQGESDTQYF	TGTGCCAGCAGTTTATTGGGACAGGGTGAATCAGATACGCAGTATTTT
TRBV7-9	NA	TRBJ2-1	NA	CASSFTTREDEQFF	TGTGCCAGCAGCTTCACTACCCGAGAGGATGAGCAGTTCTTC
TRBV7-9	NA	TRBJ2-7	NA	CASSVDYYEQYF	TGTGCCAGCAGCGTGGATTACTACGAGCAGTACTTC
TRBV18	NA	TRBJ2-5	TRBD1	CASSPRTGETQYF	TGTGCCAGCTCACCACGGACAGGGGAGACCCAGTACTTC
TRBV25-1	NA	TRBJ1-1	NA	CASSGLLGASNTEAFF	TGTGCCAGCAGTGGACTCCTGGGGGCTTCGAACACTGAAGCTTTCTTT
TRBV29-1	NA	TRBJ2-1	TRBD2	CSVESLAGGIVNEQFF	TGCAGCGTTGAATCCCTAGCGGGAGGCATAGTCAATGAGCAGTTCTTC
TRBV6-1	NA	TRBJ2-2	NA	CASTPREPGELFF	TGTGCCAGCACTCCCCGGGAACCCGGGGAGCTGTTTTTT
TRBV29-1	NA	TRBJ2-7	TRBD1	CSASPQGQSDEQYF	TGCAGCGCCTCACCACAGGGACAGTCGGACGAGCAGTACTTC
TRBV28	few	TRBJ2-7	TRBD2	CASRPPGLAGDYEQYF	TGTGCCAGCAGGCCCCCGGGACTAGCGGGAGATTACGAGCAGTACTTC
TRBV25-1	NA	TRBJ2-1	NA	CASSESLSTGINEQFF	TGTGCCAGCAGTGAATCCCTAAGTACAGGCATCAATGAGCAGTTCTTC
TRBV5-4	NA	TRBJ1-5	TRBD1	CASSLSSGGPQHF	TGTGCCAGCAGCTTGTCCTCAGGGGGGCCCCAGCATTTT
TRBV19	once	TRBJ2-1	NA	CASSIGQEQFF	TGTGCCAGTAGTATAGGACAGGAGCAGTTCTTC
TRBV29-1	once	TRBJ1-4	NA	CSVMRQRGAELFF	TGCAGCGTAATGAGACAGCGCGGTGCGGAACTGTTTTTT
TRBV30	NA	TRBJ1-1	NA	CAWARESTEAFF	TGTGCCTGGGCCCGGGAGAGCACTGAAGCTTTCTTT
TRBV30	NA	TRBJ2-7	NA	CAWTPSTLGTYEQYF	TGTGCCTGGACCCCCTCCACACTAGGGACCTACGAGCAGTACTTC
TRBV7-6	NA	TRBJ1-2	TRBD1	CASSLETGAGGYTF	TGTGCCAGCAGCTTAGAGACAGGGGCGGGTGGCTACACCTTC
TRBV9	NA	TRBJ2-7	TRBD2	CASSVAASGTYEQYF	TGTGCCAGCAGCGTAGCTGCTAGCGGGACCTACGAGCAGTACTTC
TRBV2	NA	TRBJ2-3	NA	CASSDLRRGSTDTQYF	TGTGCCAGCAGTGATCTAAGGCGGGGTAGCACAGATACGCAGTATTTT
TRBV2	NA	TRBJ2-3	TRBD2	CASKTSGTTSTDTQYF	TGTGCCAGCAAAACTAGCGGGACTACTAGCACAGATACGCAGTATTTT
TRBV29-1	NA	TRBJ2-1	NA	CSVRSATVYNEQFF	TGCAGCGTTAGGTCAGCCACAGTCTACAATGAGCAGTTCTTC
TRBV19	NA	TRBJ2-1	TRBD2	CASSQRTSGRGGSYNEQFF	TGTGCCAGTAGCCAACGGACTAGCGGGAGGGGGGGGTCCTACAATGAGCAGTTCTTC
TRBV6-1	NA	TRBJ2-7	TRBD1	CAAKYRGTYEQYF	TGTGCCGCCAAATACAGGGGAACCTACGAGCAGTACTTC
TRBV15	NA	TRBJ1-1	NA	CATSRDRVNTEAFF	TGTGCCACCAGCAGAGATCGCGTCAACACTGAAGCTTTCTTT
TRBV5-1	NA	TRBJ1-1	TRBD1	CASSPGQGNTEAFF	TGCGCCAGCAGCCCGGGACAGGGGAACACTGAAGCTTTCTTT
TRBV5-1	NA	TRBJ2-1	TRBD2	CASSTRAGGYNEQFF	TGCGCCAGCAGCACGAGAGCGGGAGGCTACAATGAGCAGTTCTTC
TRBV6-1	once	TRBJ2-1	NA	CASCLARYNEQFF	TGTGCCAGTTGCCTAGCGAGGTACAATGAGCAGTTCTTC
TRBV7-3	NA	TRBJ2-3	TRBD2	CASSRGIAGGPDTQYF	TGTGCCAGCAGCCGTGGGATAGCGGGAGGTCCAGATACGCAGTATTTT
TRBV9	NA	TRBJ2-2	TRBD2	CASSKTSGRSYTGELFF	TGTGCCAGCAGCAAGACTAGCGGGAGGTCGTACACCGGGGAGCTGTTTTTT
TRBV5-6	few	TRBJ1-4	TRBD1	CASSLDQGGNEKLFF	TGTGCCAGCAGCTTGGATCAGGGGGGTAATGAAAAACTGTTTTTT
TRBV27	NA	TRBJ2-7	NA	CASSPRGGSYEQYF	TGTGCCAGCAGCCCCAGGGGCGGTTCCTACGAGCAGTACTTC
TRBV7-2	NA	TRBJ2-1	TRBD1	CASSLGQGLYNEQFF	TGTGCCAGCAGCCTTGGACAGGGGCTATACAATGAGCAGTTCTTC
TRBV7-6	few	TRBJ2-5	TRBD2	CASSFGGVETQYF	TGTGCCAGCAGCTTTGGGGGGGTAGAGACCCAGTACTTC
TRBV2	NA	TRBJ2-7	TRBD2	CASRNLGLAGDSEQYF	TGTGCCAGCAGAAATCTCGGACTAGCGGGAGACTCCGAGCAGTACTTC
TRBV7-9	NA	TRBJ1-5	NA	CSSSLGGLNQPQHF	TGTTCCAGCAGCTTAGGGGGACTAAATCAGCCCCAGCATTTT
TRBV23-1	NA	TRBJ2-1	TRBD2	CASSQTGRAPYNEQFF	TGCGCCAGCAGTCAAACCGGGAGGGCCCCCTACAATGAGCAGTTCTTC
TRBV10-3	NA	TRBJ1-5	NA	CATGGGNQPQHF	TGTGCCACCGGAGGGGGCAATCAGCCCCAGCATTTT
TRBV2	NA	TRBJ1-4	NA	CASRAGDGTNEKLFF	TGTGCCAGCAGGGCGGGGGATGGGACTAATGAAAAACTGTTTTTT
TRBV6-6	NA	TRBJ1-2	TRBD1	CASSLLGTANGYTF	TGTGCCAGCAGCCTACTAGGGACAGCCAATGGCTACACCTTC
TRBV9	NA	TRBJ2-1	NA	CASSVVEALGDEQFF	TGTGCCAGCAGCGTAGTTGAGGCCTTAGGGGATGAGCAGTTCTTC
TRBV5-1	NA	TRBJ2-7	NA	CASSQALGTSYEQYF	TGCGCCAGCAGCCAGGCCTTGGGTACTTCTTACGAGCAGTACTTC
TRBV5-1	NA	TRBJ2-3	NA	CASSLEEPNTDTQYF	TGCGCCAGCAGCTTGGAGGAGCCAAACACAGATACGCAGTATTTT
TRBV6-1	NA	TRBJ2-1	NA	CASSDPDRYEQFF	TGTGCCAGCAGTGATCCCGACAGATATGAGCAGTTCTTC
TRBV14	NA	TRBJ2-1	NA	CASSPVGRDNEQFF	TGTGCCAGCAGCCCGGTTGGGCGGGACAATGAGCAGTTCTTC
TRBV6-1	NA	TRBJ2-1	TRBD2	CASTPTSGSWNEQFF	TGTGCCAGCACCCCTACTAGCGGGAGCTGGAATGAGCAGTTCTTC
TRBV9	few	TRBJ2-2	TRBD1	CASSVVGTGGELFF	TGTGCCAGCAGCGTAGTAGGGACAGGCGGGGAGCTGTTTTTT
TRBV7-8	NA	TRBJ1-4	NA	CATRKGRVWATNEKLFF	TGTGCCACACGAAAAGGGAGGGTTTGGGCGACTAATGAAAAACTGTTTTTT
TRBV7-8	NA	TRBJ2-5	NA	CASSLARGRAGTQYF	TGTGCCAGCAGCTTAGCCAGGGGCAGGGCCGGGACCCAGTACTTC
TRBV27	once	TRBJ1-2	TRBD1	CASRHPTGTVFYGYTF	TGTGCCAGCAGGCACCCTACAGGGACAGTGTTCTATGGCTACACCTTC
TRBV4-1	few	TRBJ1-2	NA	CASSQGAPTNYGYTF	TGCGCCAGCAGCCAGGGAGCTCCCACCAACTATGGCTACACCTTC
TRBV5-4	NA	TRBJ2-5	TRBD1	CASSPGQGFFETQYF	TGTGCCAGCAGCCCGGGACAGGGTTTTTTTGAGACCCAGTACTTC
TRBV19	NA	TRBJ2-7	NA	CASRISGTGTYEQYF	TGTGCCAGTAGAATATCCGGAACAGGGACCTACGAGCAGTACTTC
TRBV2	few	TRBJ2-2	TRBD2	CASSETSGFTGELFF	TGTGCCAGCAGTGAAACTAGCGGGTTCACCGGGGAGCTGTTTTTT
TRBV12-1	NA	TRBJ1-4	NA	CASSAGTGVEKLFF	TGTGCCAGCAGCGCCGGGACAGGTGTAGAAAAACTGTTTTTT